The present TCR beta chain was sequenced within a study of blood T cells in healthy people across ages. Study background: About one barcoded TCR beta cDNA was captured per two T cells. Study results and limitations: In long-lived donors, naive CD4+ cell counts and diversity exceeded those of aged donors.

The second PCR ran 7 to 11 cycles with a sample-barcoded 5' primer and J-beta primers. All samples yielded 3 million or more CDR3-containing paired-end reads. A single record per CDR3 protein comes from TCRdb applying MiXCR to the 5' RACE reads. The profile covers over 1,200,000 distinct CDR3 sequences, with approximately 59% appearing a single time and over 5.5% taken by the ten largest. Details on this clonotype: Its specificity is not known.

The V and J ends lost 0 bases and 7 bases respectively, with 14 bases between them. The germline CDR1 and CDR2 sequences are LGHNA and YNFKEQ. The CDR3 is 15 amino acids. This chain connects TRBV4-2 to TRBJ2-3; D not resolved. The material sequenced was blood. This receptor was taken from a man between 18 and 29 years old in good health. The CDR3 reads CASSQDPTARYTQYF. The CDR3 DNA reads TGTGCCAGCAGCCAAGATCCCACAGCTCGATATACGCAGTATTTT.